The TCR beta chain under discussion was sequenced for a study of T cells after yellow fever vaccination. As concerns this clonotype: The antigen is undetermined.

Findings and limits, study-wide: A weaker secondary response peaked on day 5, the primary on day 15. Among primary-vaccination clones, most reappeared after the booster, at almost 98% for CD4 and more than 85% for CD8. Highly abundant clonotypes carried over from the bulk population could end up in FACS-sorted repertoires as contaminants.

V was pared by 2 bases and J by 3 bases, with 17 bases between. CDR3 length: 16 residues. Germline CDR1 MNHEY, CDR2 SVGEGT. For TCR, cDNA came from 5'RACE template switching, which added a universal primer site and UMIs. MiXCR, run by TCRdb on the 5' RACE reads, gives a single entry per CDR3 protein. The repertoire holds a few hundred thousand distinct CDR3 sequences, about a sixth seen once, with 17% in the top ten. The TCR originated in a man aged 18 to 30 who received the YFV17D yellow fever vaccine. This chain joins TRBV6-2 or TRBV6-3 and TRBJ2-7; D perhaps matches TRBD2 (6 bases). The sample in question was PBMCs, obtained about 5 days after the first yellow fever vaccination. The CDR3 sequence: CASSYATGTLLYEQYF. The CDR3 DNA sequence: TGTGCCAGCAGTTACGCGACCGGGACTTTGCTCTACGAGCAGTACTTC.